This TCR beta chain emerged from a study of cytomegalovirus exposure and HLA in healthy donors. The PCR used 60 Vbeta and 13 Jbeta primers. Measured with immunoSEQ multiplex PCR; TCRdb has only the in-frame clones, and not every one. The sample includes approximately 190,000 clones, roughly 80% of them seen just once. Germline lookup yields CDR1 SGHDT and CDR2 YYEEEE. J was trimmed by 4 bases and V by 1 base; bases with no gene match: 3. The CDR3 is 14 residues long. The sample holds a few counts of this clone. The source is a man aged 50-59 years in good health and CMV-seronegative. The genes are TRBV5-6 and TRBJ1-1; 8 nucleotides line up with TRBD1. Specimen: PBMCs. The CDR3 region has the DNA TGTGCCAGCAGCTTGCACAGGGGGGGCACTGAAGCTTTCTTT. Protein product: CASSLHRGGTEAFF.